Sequencing of this T cell receptor (beta chain) was carried out in a study of breast tumors, draining lymph nodes, adjacent tissues. Study findings and constraints: Data fit most tumor T cells coming from lymph node, expanding in tumor. Tumor TCR diversity was below lymph nodes but above nontumor tissue. Data only fit, rather than demonstrated, lymph node origin of most tumor T cells. Tumor and nontumor repertoires were significantly more similar in luminal-like than in basal-like breast cancer.

Samples came from axillary lymph nodes draining the breast cancer. Regarding this clonotype: Its antigen is not known.

TCRdb re-called the multiplex PCR reads through MiXCR, storing one row per CDR3 protein. The sample shows over 250,000 distinct CDR3 sequences, under 35% of them seen only once. Trimming removed 1 base from V and 4 bases from J; junction bases left unmatched: 9. CDR1 is GTSNPN, CDR2 SVGIG, per germline (reference sequence). This CDR3 has 15 amino acids. V usage is TRBV30 and J usage is TRBJ1-2; 7 nucleotides match TRBD1. The source is a female donor with breast cancer. Some clones in this sample may be carry-over from other donors' samples. Material for sequencing was axillary lymph node tissue. CDR3 region: CAWSGDSGTVYGYTF. In DNA, the CDR3 is TGTGCCTGGAGTGGGGATTCCGGGACAGTCTATGGCTACACCTTC.